The entry below describes one T cell receptor beta chain. The antigen is unknown. These data are taken from a study of T cell responses to AZD1222 COVID-19 vaccine. Points from the study as a whole: A rise in Spike-specific TCR breadth and depth followed two AZD1222 doses. The reported proportion of spike-specific TCRs targeting unmutated variant regions was nearly half.

TCRdb's table, derived via immunoSEQ multiplex PCR, lists solely in-frame clones and lacks some. Among fewer than 140,000 clones listed, almost 90% were seen once. After removal of 4 bases from V and 6 bases from J, the junction contained 17 bases not matched to a gene. Germline values: CDR1 SGHNT, CDR2 YYREEE (reference sequence). The CDR3 runs 18 residues. The receptor was isolated from an adult in good health. Source: peripheral blood, taken on day 0 of AZD1222 vaccination. The chain recombines TRBV5-4 with TRBJ2-7; 12 bases match TRBD2. CDR3 sequence (DNA): TGTGCCAGCAGCCCTAAGAAAGGGACTAGCGGGTCTTTGGGCGAGCAGTACTTC. It encodes CASSPKKGTSGSLGEQYF. The variable domain in full, completed from reference TRBV5-4 and TRBJ2-7, reads ETGVTQSPTHLIKTRGQQVTLRCSSQSGHNTVSWYQQALGQGPQFIFQYYREEENGRGNFPPRFSGLQFPNYSSELNVNALELDDSALYLCASSPKKGTSGSLGEQYFGPGTRLTVT.